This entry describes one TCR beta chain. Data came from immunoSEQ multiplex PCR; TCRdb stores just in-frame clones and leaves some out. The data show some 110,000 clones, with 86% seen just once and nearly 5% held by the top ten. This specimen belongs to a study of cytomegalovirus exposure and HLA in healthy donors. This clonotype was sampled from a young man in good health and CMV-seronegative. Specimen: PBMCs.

The CDR3 sequence: CASSLAKQGASHEQYF. The DNA for the CDR3 is TGCGCCAGCAGCTTGGCCAAACAGGGGGCTTCCCACGAGCAGTACTTC. The chain recombines TRBV5-1 with TRBJ2-7, with 9 bases aligning to TRBD1. Germline-derived CDR1 and CDR2 are SGHRS and YFSETQ. The CDR3 is made up of 16 amino acids. V dropped 0 bases and J dropped 5; count of bases not matched to a gene: 9.